This TCR beta chain was recorded in a study of control samples from healthy donors and cancer patients. TCRdb's table, derived via immunoSEQ multiplex PCR, lists solely in-frame clones and lacks some. The sample shows about 170,000 clones, around 88% of them seen only once. This CDR3 is 16 amino acids long. Looked up from germline, CDR1 is KGHDR and CDR2 is SFDVKD. V lost 3 bases and J lost 6; bases outside the gene matches: 8. This clone was recorded once. The sequenced sample was blood. This chain joins TRBV24-1 and TRBJ1-4; TRBD1 matches at 8 bases. The source is a woman in her 30s in good health. The CDR3 DNA sequence: TGTGCCACCAGTGATCCCGGACAGGGAACGGATGAAAAACTGTTTTTT. This translates into CATSDPGQGTDEKLFF.